The present T cell receptor (beta chain) was sequenced within a study of T-cell memory formation after mild COVID-19. Each CDR3 protein gets one entry after TCRdb re-called the 5' RACE reads with MiXCR. The table includes approximately 150,000 distinct CDR3 sequences, about 19% detected once. There are a few counts of this clonotype. CDR3 size: 16 residues. Trimming took 2 bases from V and 3 from J; bases not matched to a gene: 3. Sequences were obtained from PBMCs or a T cell subset sorted from them (not recorded which). The rearrangement joins TRBV12-3 or TRBV12-4 to TRBJ2-2; 10 bases line up with TRBD2. This clonotype was sampled from an adult woman who had mild COVID-19 (a few samples of this study predate the infection). Cell type and time point are not known. The CDR3 is CASSLKRGGYTGELFF. DNA for the CDR3: TGTGCCAGCAGTTTAAAGCGGGGGGGCTACACCGGGGAGCTGTTTTTT.